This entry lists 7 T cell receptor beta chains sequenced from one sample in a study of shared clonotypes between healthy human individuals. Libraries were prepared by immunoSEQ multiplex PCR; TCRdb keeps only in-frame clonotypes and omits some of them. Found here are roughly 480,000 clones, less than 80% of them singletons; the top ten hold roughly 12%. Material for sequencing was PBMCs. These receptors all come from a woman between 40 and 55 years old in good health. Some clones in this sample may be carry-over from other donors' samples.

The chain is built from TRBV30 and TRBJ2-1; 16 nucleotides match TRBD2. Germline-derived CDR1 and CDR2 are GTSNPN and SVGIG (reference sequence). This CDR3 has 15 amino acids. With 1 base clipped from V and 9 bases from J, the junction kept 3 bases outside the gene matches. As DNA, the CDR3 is TGTGCCTGGAGTGAGGGACTAGCGGGAGGGGTTGAGCAGTTCTTC. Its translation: CAWSEGLAGGVEQFF.

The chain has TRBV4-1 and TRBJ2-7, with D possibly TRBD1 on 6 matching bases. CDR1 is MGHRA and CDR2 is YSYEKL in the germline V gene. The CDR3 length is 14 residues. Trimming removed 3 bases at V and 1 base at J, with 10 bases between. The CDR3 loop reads CASSHPGQSYEQYF. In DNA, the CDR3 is TGCGCCAGCAGCCACCCCGGACAGTCCTACGAGCAGTACTTC.

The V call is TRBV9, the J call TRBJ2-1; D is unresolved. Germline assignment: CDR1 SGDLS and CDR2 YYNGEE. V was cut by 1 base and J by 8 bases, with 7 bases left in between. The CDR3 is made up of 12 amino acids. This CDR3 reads CASSVSRYEQFF. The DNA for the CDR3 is TGTGCCAGCAGCGTATCTCGATATGAGCAGTTCTTC.

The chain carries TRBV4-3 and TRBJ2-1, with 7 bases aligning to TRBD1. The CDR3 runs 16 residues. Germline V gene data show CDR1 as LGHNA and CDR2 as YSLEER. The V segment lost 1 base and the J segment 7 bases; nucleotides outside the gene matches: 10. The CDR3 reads CASSQVPRTGPNEQFF. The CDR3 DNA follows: TGCGCCAGCAGCCAAGTCCCTAGGACAGGCCCTAATGAGCAGTTCTTC.

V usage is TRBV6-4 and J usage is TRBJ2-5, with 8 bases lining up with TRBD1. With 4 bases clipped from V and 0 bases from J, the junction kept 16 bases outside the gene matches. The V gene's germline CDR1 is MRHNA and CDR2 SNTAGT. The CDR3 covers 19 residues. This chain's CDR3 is CASSVVGVGHRGNQETQYF. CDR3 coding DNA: TGTGCCAGCAGTGTAGTCGGCGTCGGACACAGGGGGAACCAAGAGACCCAGTACTTC.

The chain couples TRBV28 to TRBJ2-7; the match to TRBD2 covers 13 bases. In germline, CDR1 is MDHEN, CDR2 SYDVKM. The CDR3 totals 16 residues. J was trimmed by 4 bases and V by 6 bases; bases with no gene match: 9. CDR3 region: CASSPTSGRARYEQYF. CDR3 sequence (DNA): TGTGCCAGCAGCCCCACTAGCGGGAGGGCGCGATACGAGCAGTACTTC.

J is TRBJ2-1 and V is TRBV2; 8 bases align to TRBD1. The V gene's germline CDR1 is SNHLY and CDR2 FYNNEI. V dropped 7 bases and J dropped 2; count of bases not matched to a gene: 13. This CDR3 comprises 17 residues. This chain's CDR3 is CASKEPQTGATYNEQFF. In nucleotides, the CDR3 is TGTGCCAGCAAAGAGCCTCAGACAGGGGCTACCTACAATGAGCAGTTCTTC.